This is a list of T cell receptor beta chains from one sample in a study of blood T cell repertoires in COVID-19. The data were produced by immunoSEQ multiplex PCR, yet TCRdb's version contains in-frame clones alone and is incomplete. The table lists approximately 250,000 clones, around nine tenths of them singletons. Sequenced sample: PBMCs or T cells enriched from blood (not recorded which). The receptors were gathered from a woman aged 55-70 years in a cohort exposed to, infected with or recovered from COVID-19 (not recorded which). The CDR3 runs from the conserved cysteine through the conserved F or W. The D gene is left open where the match is weak. Rows may omit the clone size; those that give it use once, few, many or a size class.

D gene	clone size	J gene	V gene	CDR3 protein	CDR3 DNA
-	-	TRBJ1-2	TRBV30	CAWSVRRQGNYGYTF	TGTGCCTGGAGTGTCCGTCGGCAGGGGAACTATGGCTACACCTTC
-	-	TRBJ2-7	TRBV19	CASSGRGTSYEQYF	TGTGCCAGTAGTGGTAGGGGAACGTCCTACGAGCAGTACTTC
TRBD2	once	TRBJ2-1	TRBV27	CASSSPLAGGGNEQFF	TGTGCCAGCAGTTCCCCTTTAGCGGGAGGGGGAAATGAGCAGTTCTTC
-	once	TRBJ2-1	TRBV7-9	CASSYLEGASEQFF	TGTGCCAGCAGCTACCTCGAAGGGGCGAGTGAGCAGTTCTTC
TRBD1	-	TRBJ1-3	TRBV5-1	CASSSVQGEGNTIYF	TGCGCCAGCAGCTCAGTACAGGGGGAAGGAAACACCATATATTTT
TRBD2	-	TRBJ2-7	TRBV19	CASSTRTSGYEQYF	TGTGCCAGTAGTACCCGGACTAGCGGCTACGAGCAGTACTTC
-	-	TRBJ1-1	TRBV6-5	CASHPAPGVNTEAFF	TGTGCCAGCCATCCGGCCCCAGGGGTGAACACTGAAGCTTTCTTT
-	-	TRBJ1-1	TRBV18	CASSHTGSEAFF	TGTGCCAGCTCTCATACAGGGTCTGAAGCTTTCTTT
TRBD1	-	TRBJ2-7	TRBV4-3	CASSQDRQGRDEQYF	TGCGCCAGCAGCCAAGATAGACAGGGCAGGGACGAGCAGTACTTC
TRBD2	-	TRBJ2-3	TRBV12-5	CASGLVISLAGVGGDTQYF	TGTGCTAGTGGTTTGGTAATAAGTCTAGCGGGAGTCGGCGGAGATACGCAGTATTTT
TRBD1	-	TRBJ2-7	TRBV28	CASSRQGSDYEQYF	TGTGCCAGCAGTCGACAGGGTAGCGACTACGAGCAGTACTTC
TRBD1	-	TRBJ1-2	TRBV28	CASSDRQGGYTF	TGTGCCAGCAGTGATCGACAGGGTGGCTACACCTTC
-	-	TRBJ1-1	TRBV6-5	CASSWTTLNTEAFF	TGTGCCAGCAGTTGGACAACTTTGAACACTGAAGCTTTCTTT
TRBD1	-	TRBJ1-2	TRBV2	CASSSHRGNYGYTF	TGTGCCAGCAGTTCACACAGGGGAAACTATGGCTACACCTTC
-	once	TRBJ2-5	TRBV5-1	CASSLGGPQETQYF	TGCGCCAGCAGCTTGGGAGGGCCCCAAGAGACCCAGTACTTC
TRBD1	-	TRBJ2-7	TRBV28	CASIPWQGENEQYF	TGTGCCAGCATCCCATGGCAGGGGGAAAACGAGCAGTACTTC
-	-	TRBJ1-1	TRBV3-1/TRBV3-2	CASSQRQNTEAFF	TGTGCCAGCAGCCAGAGACAGAACACTGAAGCTTTCTTT
-	-	TRBJ2-7	TRBV19	CASREAGQGAYEQYF	TGTGCCAGTAGGGAAGCGGGTCAGGGCGCCTACGAGCAGTACTTC
TRBD1	once	TRBJ2-5	TRBV5-6	CASSWGQAQETQYF	TGTGCCAGCAGCTGGGGACAGGCCCAAGAGACCCAGTACTTC
-	-	TRBJ1-6	TRBV6-2/TRBV6-3	CASSYPGGGRSAYNSPLHF	TGTGCCAGCAGTTACCCTGGCGGGGGGCGTAGCGCCTATAATTCACCCCTCCACTTT
-	-	TRBJ2-2	TRBV2	CASSELSTTGELFF	TGTGCCAGCAGTGAATTGAGTACCACCGGGGAGCTGTTTTTT
TRBD1	-	TRBJ2-3	TRBV7-6	CASSPWTGTDTQYF	TGTGCCAGCAGCCCATGGACAGGAACAGATACGCAGTATTTT
-	-	TRBJ2-7	TRBV10-1	CASGDFYEQYF	TGCGCCAGCGGGGACTTCTACGAGCAGTACTTC
-	-	TRBJ1-1	TRBV3-1/TRBV3-2	CASSQPREQAFF	TGTGCCAGCAGCCAACCCCGGGAACAAGCTTTCTTT
-	-	TRBJ1-6	TRBV2	CASSRDKISPLHF	TGTGCCAGCAGCAGGGACAAAATTTCACCCCTCCACTTT
-	-	TRBJ2-1	TRBV7-6	CASSFTGLSAEQFF	TGTGCCAGCAGCTTTACAGGGCTTTCAGCCGAGCAGTTCTTC
TRBD2	-	TRBJ2-1	TRBV5-1	CASSLSSSGDEQFF	TGCGCCAGCAGCTTATCTAGTAGCGGGGATGAGCAGTTCTTC
-	-	TRBJ2-7	TRBV5-4	CASSAGTVSSYEQYF	TGTGCCAGCAGCGCGGGGACAGTTAGCTCCTACGAGCAGTACTTC
-	-	TRBJ1-6	TRBV30	CAWSVQQTYNSPLHF	TGTGCCTGGAGTGTACAACAGACCTATAATTCACCCCTCCACTTT
TRBD2	-	TRBJ2-7	TRBV27	CASTGGAPYEQYF	TGTGCCAGTACGGGGGGGGCCCCCTACGAGCAGTACTTC
-	-	TRBJ1-2	TRBV6-5	CASSLQRGNHGYTF	TGTGCCAGCAGCCTTCAGCGGGGGAATCATGGCTACACCTTC
-	-	TRBJ2-7	TRBV5-1	CASSLRGGGEQYF	TGCGCCAGCAGCTTGAGGGGAGGAGGCGAGCAGTACTTC
TRBD2	-	TRBJ2-1	TRBV15	CATSRERGTSGSEQFF	TGTGCCACCAGCAGAGAACGTGGGACTAGCGGGAGTGAGCAGTTCTTC
-	-	TRBJ1-1	TRBV29-1	CSVKGLSTEAFF	TGCAGCGTTAAGGGGCTAAGCACTGAAGCTTTCTTT
TRBD2	-	TRBJ2-7	TRBV4-2	CASSLPQTSGGTYEQYF	TGTGCCAGCAGCCTCCCCCAAACTAGCGGGGGGACCTACGAGCAGTACTTC
TRBD1	-	TRBJ2-3	TRBV12-5	CASGLHPGTGGSDTQYF	TGTGCTAGTGGTTTGCACCCAGGGACAGGGGGTTCAGATACGCAGTATTTT
-	-	TRBJ1-2	TRBV6-1	CASSEQGNYGYTF	TGTGCCAGCAGTGAACAGGGGAACTATGGCTACACCTTC
-	once	TRBJ2-7	TRBV6-2/TRBV6-3	CASSYRSTGHLSYEQYF	TGTGCCAGCAGTTATAGGTCTACGGGACACCTTTCCTACGAGCAGTACTTC
-	-	TRBJ2-7	TRBV6-5	CASRDFEQYF	TGTGCCAGCCGAGACTTCGAGCAGTACTTC
-	-	TRBJ1-4	TRBV28	CASSLGTSEKLFF	TGTGCCAGCAGTTTGGGCACCTCTGAAAAACTGTTTTTT
TRBD2	-	TRBJ2-7	TRBV7-9	CASSLATSGAAYEQYF	TGTGCCAGCAGCTTAGCGACTAGCGGGGCTGCCTACGAGCAGTACTTC
TRBD2	-	TRBJ2-1	TRBV9	CASSLRLAGAYNEQFF	TGTGCCAGCAGCCTCCGACTAGCGGGGGCCTACAATGAGCAGTTCTTC
TRBD2	-	TRBJ2-7	TRBV4-1	CASSAPGTSGRTEQYF	TGCGCCAGCAGTGCCCCCGGGACTAGCGGGAGGACCGAGCAGTACTTC
-	-	TRBJ1-1	TRBV27	CASSLSRGTEAFF	TGTGCCAGCAGTTTATCGAGGGGGACTGAAGCTTTCTTT
TRBD1	-	TRBJ1-1	TRBV9	CASSGDRGSNTEAFF	TGTGCCAGCAGCGGTGACAGGGGATCGAACACTGAAGCTTTCTTT
TRBD2	-	TRBJ2-2	TRBV29-1	CSVRTSGLNTGELFF	TGCAGCGTTCGGACTAGCGGACTGAACACCGGGGAGCTGTTTTTT
TRBD2	-	TRBJ2-1	TRBV6-4	CASGRTSGSFNNEQFF	TGTGCCAGCGGACGGACTAGCGGGAGCTTCAACAATGAGCAGTTCTTC
-	-	TRBJ2-5	TRBV7-3	CASSPRGSETQYF	TGTGCCAGCAGCCCCAGGGGTTCAGAGACCCAGTACTTC
-	-	TRBJ1-1	TRBV29-1	CSVGHGSTEAFF	TGCAGCGTGGGACACGGTAGCACTGAAGCTTTCTTT
-	-	TRBJ2-2	TRBV9	CASSLTNTGELFF	TGTGCCAGCAGCCTTACGAACACCGGGGAGCTGTTTTTT
TRBD2	many	TRBJ2-7	TRBV27	CASSYGTSGTYEQYF	TGTGCCAGCAGTTACGGGACTAGCGGAACCTACGAGCAGTACTTC